Following are 27 T cell receptor beta chains from one sample sequenced in a study of blood T cell repertoires in COVID-19. Produced via immunoSEQ multiplex PCR; TCRdb's table is partial and in-frame only. The profile shows approximately 81,000 clones, approximately 78% of them singletons. Sample: peripheral blood. Source of these receptors: a human donor in a cohort sampled during active COVID-19.

The J gene is TRBJ2-3, the V gene TRBV5-4; 9 positions agree with TRBD2. Trimming at V came to 1 base and at J to 4 bases, leaving 7 bases not matched to a gene. This CDR3 spans 16 amino acids. Germline CDR1 and CDR2: SGHNT and YYREEE (reference sequence). CDR3 loop: CASSLWARGGADTQYF. CDR3 DNA: TGTGCCAGCAGCTTGTGGGCCCGCGGGGGGGCAGATACGCAGTATTTT.

In this sample, this clone turned up a few times. The chain combines TRBV4-3 with TRBJ1-2; D is perhaps TRBD1 (6 bases). This CDR3 is 14 amino acids long. Germline lookup yields CDR1 LGHNA and CDR2 YSLEER. The V gene lost 1 base and the J gene lost 3 bases, with 9 bases spanning the gap. The CDR3, as DNA: TGCGCCAGCAGCCAAGGGGCAGGGGACTATGGCTACACCTTC. This codes for CASSQGAGDYGYTF.

The chain recombines TRBV5-1 with TRBJ2-7; D may be TRBD1 (6 bases). The V gene's germline CDR1 is SGHRS and CDR2 YFSETQ. V was trimmed by 0 bases and J by 1 base, leaving 11 bases between them. The CDR3 has 15 residues. CDR3 sequence: CASSLEGGRSYEQYF. The CDR3 nucleotides are TGCGCCAGCAGCTTGGAAGGGGGTAGGTCCTACGAGCAGTACTTC.

CDR3 residues: CASSMDSYEQYF. In DNA, the CDR3 is TGTGCCAGCAGCATGGACAGCTACGAGCAGTACTTC. The chain couples TRBV5-6 to TRBJ2-7; TRBD1 is a possible D gene (6 bases). CDR1 and CDR2 (germline): SGHDT, YYEEEE. V was pared by 4 bases and J by 3 bases, with 8 bases between. The CDR3 length is 12 residues.

The rearrangement joins TRBV9 to TRBJ1-2; tentatively, D is TRBD1 (5 bases). CDR1 SGDLS and CDR2 YYNGEE come from the germline V gene. Trimming stripped 1 base from V and 4 bases from J, with 14 bases between. This CDR3 has 15 amino acids. The CDR3 loop is CASSVRPLQAYGYTF. The CDR3 DNA sequence: TGTGCCAGCAGCGTACGCCCCCTACAGGCCTATGGCTACACCTTC. Supplemented by reference TRBV9 and TRBJ1-2, the full variable domain reads DSGVTQTPKHLITATGQRVTLRCSPRSGDLSVYWYQQSLDQGLQFLIQYYNGEERAKGNILERFSAQQFPDLHSELNLSSLELGDSALYFCASSVRPLQAYGYTFGSGTRLTVV.

The J gene is TRBJ2-7, the V gene TRBV6-2 or TRBV6-3, with TRBD1 matching over 9 bases. The junction had 5 bases not matched to a gene; V was cut back by 2 bases and J by 6 bases. CDR1 is MNHEY and CDR2 is SVGEGT in the germline V gene. CDR3 length: 14 amino acids. The DNA of the CDR3 is TGTGCCAGCAGTTACGTCGGGACAGGGATCGAGCAGTACTTC. Its translation: CASSYVGTGIEQYF.

The chain links TRBV13 to TRBJ1-4, with 7 positions matching TRBD1. CDR1 and CDR2 from the germline V gene are PRHDT and FYEKMQ (reference sequence). This CDR3 comprises 19 residues. J gave up 0 bases and V 4 bases, and 14 bases lay outside the gene matches. Written as DNA, the CDR3 is TGTGCCAGCAGCTCACCAAGGCACCGACAGGGAGCAACTAATGAAAAACTGTTTTTT. The encoded protein is CASSSPRHRQGATNEKLFF.

The rearrangement links TRBV25-1 to TRBJ1-2, with 7 bases identical to TRBD1. The CDR3 is 15 residues long. Germline loops: CDR1 MGHDK, CDR2 SYGVNS. J gave up 3 bases and V 11 bases, and 15 bases lay outside the gene matches. The CDR3 DNA is TGTGCCTCTAGCCGGGACAGAGAAGATTACTATGGCTACACCTTC. Translating it yields CASSRDREDYYGYTF.

The chain links TRBV6-1 to TRBJ1-2; 7 bases align to TRBD1. The CDR3 sequence is 12 residues long. Germline CDR1 reads MNHNS; CDR2 reads SASEGT. J lost 8 bases, V lost 3 bases, and 3 bases had no gene match. CDR3 DNA: TGTGCCAGCAGTGAGACAGGGAGCGGCTACACCTTC. It is translated as CASSETGSGYTF.

The V and J genes are TRBV3-1 (or the pseudogene TRBV3-2) and TRBJ2-7; 8 bases fit TRBD1. The CDR3 spans 16 residues. The V gene's germline CDR1 is LGHDT and CDR2 YNNKEL (reference sequence). V lost 0 bases and J lost 3; bases outside the gene matches: 7. The CDR3 loop is CASSQDTGQAFYEQYF. In nucleotides, the CDR3 is TGTGCCAGCAGCCAAGATACGGGACAGGCGTTCTACGAGCAGTACTTC.

The chain couples TRBV4-2 to TRBJ1-5; a possible D gene is TRBD1 (5 bases). Per germline, CDR1 LGHNA and CDR2 YNFKEQ. Trimming pared 0 bases from V and 2 bases from J, leaving 14 bases between. The length of the CDR3 is 17 residues. CDR3: CASSQEGGGLGNQPQHF. The CDR3 region has the DNA TGTGCCAGCAGCCAAGAGGGGGGGGGTTTGGGCAATCAGCCCCAGCATTTT.

V usage is TRBV5-1 and J usage is TRBJ1-2; TRBD1 matches at 7 bases. Germline CDR1 is SGHRS and CDR2 is YFSETQ. The CDR3 extends over 14 amino acids. Trimming cost V 6 bases and J 8 bases; bases outside gene matches: 13. In DNA, the CDR3 is TGCGCCAGCACTCCAGACAGGGTCAGTGAGGGCTACACCTTC. It encodes CASTPDRVSEGYTF.

This clone has a single count. The chain links TRBV2 to TRBJ1-1; 9 bases are shared with TRBD1. Trimming cost V 6 bases and J 0 bases; bases outside gene matches: 11. The germline V gene has CDR1 SNHLY and CDR2 FYNNEI. CDR3 size: 17 residues. The CDR3 bases are TGTGCCAGCAGAGCGGACAGGGGAGTTGGGTTGAACACTGAAGCTTTCTTT. This codes for CASRADRGVGLNTEAFF.

The J gene is TRBJ1-6, the V gene TRBV7-4; 7 bases agree with TRBD1. Unmatched junction bases numbered 7, after V lost 3 bases and J lost 8 bases. Germline V lookup: CDR1 SGHVT, CDR2 SQSDAQ. CDR3 length: 15 amino acids. CDR3 loop: CASSFDREFDSPLHF. The CDR3 region has the DNA TGTGCCAGCAGCTTTGACAGGGAGTTTGATTCACCCCTCCACTTT.

The gene calls are TRBV18 and TRBJ2-3; TRBD1 agrees at 9 bases. Trimming took 3 bases from V and 0 from J; bases not matched to a gene: 7. Germline CDR1 is KGHSH and CDR2 is LQKENI. The CDR3 sequence is 17 residues long. The chain's CDR3 is CASSPRTGQGSTDTQYF. The CDR3 coding sequence is TGTGCCAGCTCACCCCGGACCGGACAGGGGAGCACAGATACGCAGTATTTT.

This chain uses TRBV6-1 with TRBJ2-7, with no clear D. V lost 2 bases and J 0 bases, leaving 8 bases between the germline ends. The CDR3 covers 14 residues. CDR1 is MNHNS and CDR2 is SASEGT in the germline V gene. The CDR3 DNA reads as TGTGCCAGCAGTGAACAAACTAACTCCTACGAGCAGTACTTC. This gives the protein CASSEQTNSYEQYF.

This sequence joins TRBV7-9 and TRBJ2-3, with TRBD2 matching over 9 bases. J was trimmed by 2 bases and V by 5 bases; bases with no gene match: 11. The length of the CDR3 is 17 residues. Germline CDR1 reads SEHNR; CDR2 reads FQNEAQ (reference sequence). The CDR3 DNA follows: TGTGCCAGCAGCATCCGGGGGACTAGCTTCGCCACAGATACGCAGTATTTT. This sequence encodes CASSIRGTSFATDTQYF.

The rearrangement links TRBV7-8 to TRBJ1-3, with D unresolved. CDR1 is SGHVS, CDR2 FQNEAQ, per germline. The CDR3 loop spans 14 amino acids. Trimming removed 7 bases at V and 0 bases at J, with 10 bases between. Here the CDR3 reads CASTPRVSGNTIYF. CDR3 sequence (DNA): TGTGCCAGCACCCCTCGGGTCTCTGGAAACACCATATATTTT.

The V gene is TRBV5-4, the J gene TRBJ2-5; 8 nucleotides agree with TRBD2. V shed 4 bases and J 5 bases; nucleotides not matched to a gene: 10. Germline CDR1 reads SGHNT; CDR2 reads YYREEE (reference sequence). This CDR3 has 15 residues. CDR3 in DNA: TGTGCCAGCAGCGCCCAACGGGGGGGTGGCGAGACCCAGTACTTC. It translates to CASSAQRGGGETQYF.

The gene calls are TRBV6-4 and TRBJ2-7, with TRBD1 matching over 7 bases. Germline V gene lookup returns CDR1 MRHNA and CDR2 SNTAGT. The junction had 6 bases not matched to a gene; V was cut back by 6 bases and J by 1 base. The CDR3 is 14 residues long. This chain's CDR3 is CASSPGTDSYEQYF. The CDR3 DNA follows: TGTGCCAGCAGCCCCGGGACAGATTCCTACGAGCAGTACTTC.

The CDR3 is CATKAPITTSTDTQYF. The CDR3 DNA reads as TGTGCCACCAAGGCCCCAATTACGACTAGCACAGATACGCAGTATTTT. The J gene is TRBJ2-3, the V gene TRBV4-2; D is ambiguous. The CDR3 totals 16 residues. The germline CDR1 and CDR2 sequences are LGHNA and YNFKEQ. Trimming took 10 bases from V and 0 from J, leaving 20 bases between them.

The chain has TRBV12-5 and TRBJ2-5; D not certain. Germline CDR1 reads LGHNT; CDR2 reads FRNRAP. V lost 1 base and J 4 bases, leaving 4 bases between the germline ends. The CDR3 totals 12 residues. This chain's CDR3 is CASGLGLETQYF. Here the CDR3 DNA reads TGTGCTAGTGGTTTGGGTCTAGAGACCCAGTACTTC.

V is TRBV15 and J is TRBJ2-2; D perhaps matches TRBD2 (5 bases). Germline lookup yields CDR1 LNHNV and CDR2 YYDKDF (reference sequence). Trimming pared 3 bases from V and 0 bases from J, leaving 8 bases between. The CDR3 is made up of 15 amino acids. The DNA of the CDR3 is TGTGCCACCAGCAGGGGAGACACGAACACCGGGGAGCTGTTTTTT. It translates to CATSRGDTNTGELFF.

This clone was seen a few times. One end of the junction is discordant with germline, which a read error may explain. The chain carries TRBV3-1 (or the pseudogene TRBV3-2) and TRBJ1-2, with D possibly being TRBD1 (5 bases). This CDR3 is 12 amino acids long. CDR1 LGHDT and CDR2 YNNKEL come from the germline V gene (reference sequence). The CDR3 loop is CASSQAFGHYRF. For the CDR3, the DNA is TGTGCCAGCAGCCAAGCGTTCGGACACTACCGCTTC.

In this sample, this clone turned up a few times. The chain joins TRBV18 to TRBJ2-5; possibly TRBD1 for D (6 bases). Germline lookup yields CDR1 KGHSH and CDR2 LQKENI. The CDR3 consists of 13 residues. V lost 6 bases to trimming and J lost 5 bases, with 13 bases between them. The CDR3 sequence is CASSSGTRETQYF. The CDR3, as DNA: TGTGCCAGCTCCTCCGGGACACGGGAGACCCAGTACTTC.

V is TRBV29-1 and J is TRBJ1-2, with 10 bases that match TRBD1. The ends lost 2 bases at V and 5 bases at J; junction bases unmatched: 11. CDR1 and CDR2 from the germline V gene are SQVTM and ANQGSEA. The CDR3 is made up of 16 amino acids. The CDR3 bases are TGCAGCGTTGAAACCCACGGACAGGGGGGACTTTATGGCTACACCTTC. Protein: CSVETHGQGGLYGYTF.

This chain connects TRBV6-5 to TRBJ2-3; a possible D gene is TRBD2 (7 bases). Germline lookup yields CDR1 MNHEY and CDR2 SVGAGI. This CDR3 comprises 14 residues. V gave up 8 bases and J gave up 1 base, with 13 bases separating them. The DNA of the CDR3 is TGTGCCAGCGGGGGGGCGGGACGCACAGATACGCAGTATTTT. This codes for CASGGAGRTDTQYF.